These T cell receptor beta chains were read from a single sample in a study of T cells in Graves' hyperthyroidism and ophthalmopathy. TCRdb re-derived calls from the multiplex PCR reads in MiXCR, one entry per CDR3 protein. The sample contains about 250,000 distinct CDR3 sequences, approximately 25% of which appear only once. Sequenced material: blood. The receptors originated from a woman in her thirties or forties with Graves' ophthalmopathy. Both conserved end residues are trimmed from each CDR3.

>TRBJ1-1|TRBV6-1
ASSEVRDRSSEAF
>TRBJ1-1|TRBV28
ASSPSTDMNTEAF
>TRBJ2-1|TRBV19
ASQPGQGYNEQF
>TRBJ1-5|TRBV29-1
SGGDRERQPQH
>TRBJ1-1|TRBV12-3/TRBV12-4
ASSPINLMNTEAF
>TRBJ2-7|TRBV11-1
ASSIPTGTTYEQY
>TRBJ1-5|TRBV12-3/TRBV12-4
ASRKDRNQPQH
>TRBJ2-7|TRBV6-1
ASSGQVGYEQY
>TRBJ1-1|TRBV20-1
RGGQGPANTEAF
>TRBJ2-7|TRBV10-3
AIGTEANSYEQY
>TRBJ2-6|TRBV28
ASSLLQGSGANVLT
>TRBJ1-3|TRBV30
AWRRQGDYTIY
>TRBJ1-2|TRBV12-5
ASASGPGRGYT
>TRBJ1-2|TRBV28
ASSFSSLSSGGRYGYT
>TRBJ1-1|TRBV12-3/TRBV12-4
ASSQGPGLEAF
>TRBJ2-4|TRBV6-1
ASKMAGKNIQY